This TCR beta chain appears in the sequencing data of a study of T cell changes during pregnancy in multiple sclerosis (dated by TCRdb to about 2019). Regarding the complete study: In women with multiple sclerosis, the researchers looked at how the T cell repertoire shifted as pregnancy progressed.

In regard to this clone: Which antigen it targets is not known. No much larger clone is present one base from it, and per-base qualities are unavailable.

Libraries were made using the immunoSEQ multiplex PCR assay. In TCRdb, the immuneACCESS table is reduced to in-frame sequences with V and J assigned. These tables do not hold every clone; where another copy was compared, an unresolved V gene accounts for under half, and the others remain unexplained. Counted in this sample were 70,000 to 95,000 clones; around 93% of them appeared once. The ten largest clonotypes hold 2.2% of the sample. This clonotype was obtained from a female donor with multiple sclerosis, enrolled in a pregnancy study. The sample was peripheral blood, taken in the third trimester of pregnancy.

CDR3 protein: CASTINPGLAKHEQFF. The DNA sequence is TGTGCCAGCACCATCAACCCGGGACTAGCTAAACATGAGCAGTTCTTC. Recombination linked TRBV7-6 to TRBJ2-1, and TRBD2 matches 9 of the central bases. Germline trimming: 7 bases from V, 8 bases from J; junction bases outside gene matches: 15. For CDR1 and CDR2, the germline V gene lists SGHVS and FNYEAQ. The CDR3 goes from the cysteine to the phenylalanine over 16 residues. The only DNA kept is the CDR3, 48 bases in frame from the first base.